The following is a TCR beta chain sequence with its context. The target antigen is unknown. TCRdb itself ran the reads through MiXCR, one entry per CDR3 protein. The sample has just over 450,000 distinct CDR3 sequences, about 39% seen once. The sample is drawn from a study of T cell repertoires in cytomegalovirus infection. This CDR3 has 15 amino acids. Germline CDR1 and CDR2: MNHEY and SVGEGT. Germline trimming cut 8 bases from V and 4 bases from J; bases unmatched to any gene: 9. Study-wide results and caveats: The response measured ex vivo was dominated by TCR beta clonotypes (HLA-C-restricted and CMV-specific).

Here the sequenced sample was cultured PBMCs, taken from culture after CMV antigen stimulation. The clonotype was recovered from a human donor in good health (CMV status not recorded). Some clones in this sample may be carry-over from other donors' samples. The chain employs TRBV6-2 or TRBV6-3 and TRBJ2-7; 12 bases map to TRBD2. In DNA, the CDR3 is TGTGCCAGCCGAGAGGGACTAGCGGGTCGGTACGAGCAGTACTTC. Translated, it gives CASREGLAGRYEQYF.